The 9 T cell receptor beta chains reported below all come from one sample, sequenced in a study of graft-versus-host responses after intestinal transplantation. TCRdb's table, derived via immunoSEQ multiplex PCR, lists solely in-frame clones and lacks some. The data contain about 88,000 clones, about 90% of them singletons. No antigen has been assigned to these receptors. The sample in question was unstimulated CD4+ T cells sorted from spleen or lymph node cells, obtained before intestinal transplant. These receptor sequences come from a human donor who received an intestinal transplant.

This chain connects TRBV2 to TRBJ2-7, with TRBD2 as a possible D gene (6 bases). Germline CDR1 SNHLY, CDR2 FYNNEI. V was cut by 7 bases and J by 0 bases, with 7 bases left in between. CDR3 size: 12 residues. The CDR3 loop is CASMGGSYEQYF. The DNA of the CDR3 is TGTGCCAGCATGGGGGGCTCCTACGAGCAGTACTTC.

The chain links TRBV5-1 to TRBJ1-1; D may be TRBD1 (5 bases). The CDR3 totals 13 residues. V dropped 5 bases and J dropped 0 bases, with 8 bases sitting between them. Germline V gene data show CDR1 as SGHRS and CDR2 as YFSETQ. The CDR3 sequence: CASRQGLNTEAFF. The CDR3 coding sequence is TGCGCCAGCAGGCAGGGCTTGAACACTGAAGCTTTCTTT.

The rearrangement links TRBV5-4 to TRBJ2-1; 7 nucleotides line up with TRBD1. CDR3 size: 14 residues. Losses at the gene ends were 1 base for V and 9 bases for J; bases not matched to a gene: 7. The germline gives CDR1 SGHNT, CDR2 YYREEE (reference sequence). CDR3 region: CASSLFDRAGEQFF. The DNA of the CDR3 is TGTGCCAGCAGCTTGTTCGACAGGGCCGGTGAGCAGTTCTTC. Full variable domain (remainder filled in from reference TRBV5-4 and TRBJ2-1): ETGVTQSPTHLIKTRGQQVTLRCSSQSGHNTVSWYQQALGQGPQFIFQYYREEENGRGNFPPRFSGLQFPNYSSELNVNALELDDSALYLCASSLFDRAGEQFFGPGTRLTVL.

The table lists this clone with a few counts. The genes are TRBV4-1 and TRBJ2-7, with 7 bases matching TRBD2. Germline CDR1 reads MGHRA; CDR2 reads YSYEKL. After removal of 0 bases from V and 3 bases from J, the junction contained 11 bases not matched to a gene. The CDR3 covers 17 residues. This chain's CDR3 is CASSQDYQRGYNYEQYF. The CDR3 DNA follows: TGCGCCAGCAGCCAAGATTATCAGCGGGGTTACAACTACGAGCAGTACTTC.

The genes are TRBV9 and TRBJ1-5, with a possible D match to TRBD1 (5 bases). This CDR3 region has 14 residues. V was shortened by 3 bases and J by 1 base, with 8 bases between the two germline ends. CDR1 is SGDLS, CDR2 YYNGEE, per germline. In DNA, the CDR3 is TGTGCCAGCAGCGGGGGGGAGAGCAATCAGCCCCAGCATTTT. Translating gives CASSGGESNQPQHF.

The chain combines TRBV5-8 with TRBJ1-6; D unclear. V lost 7 bases and J 0 bases, leaving 14 bases between the germline ends. The CDR3 runs to 16 residues. The germline gives CDR1 SGHTS, CDR2 YDEGEE. Here the CDR3 reads CASRPLGSSYNSPLHF. CDR3 coding DNA: TGTGCCAGCCGCCCTTTGGGGAGCTCCTATAATTCACCCCTCCACTTT.

The genes are TRBV2 and TRBJ2-7, with D possibly being TRBD2 (5 bases). This CDR3 region has 12 residues. V lost 6 bases, J lost 7 bases, and 13 bases lay in between. Germline loops: CDR1 SNHLY, CDR2 FYNNEI. CDR3 nucleotide sequence: TGTGCCAGCAGCAGCCCCGGAGGAGAGCAGTACTTC. It translates to CASSSPGGEQYF.

The chain has TRBV6-1 and TRBJ2-2; possibly TRBD2 for D (8 bases). This CDR3 comprises 15 residues. Germline assignment: CDR1 MNHNS and CDR2 SASEGT. V was trimmed by 9 bases and J by 5 bases, leaving 19 bases between them. CDR3 sequence reads: CASTPGGGLTGELFF. The CDR3, as DNA: TGTGCCAGTACCCCGGGAGGGGGCTTAACCGGGGAGCTGTTTTTT.

CDR3 region: CASRRWTSGGYNEQFF. The CDR3 DNA is TGTGCCAGCAGACGGTGGACTAGCGGGGGTTACAATGAGCAGTTCTTC. J is TRBJ2-1 and V is TRBV6-6; 13 nucleotides match TRBD2. The germline CDR1 and CDR2 sequences are MNHNY and SVGAGI (reference sequence). V was clipped by 6 bases and J by 4 bases; unmatched bases: 6. The CDR3 has 16 amino acids.